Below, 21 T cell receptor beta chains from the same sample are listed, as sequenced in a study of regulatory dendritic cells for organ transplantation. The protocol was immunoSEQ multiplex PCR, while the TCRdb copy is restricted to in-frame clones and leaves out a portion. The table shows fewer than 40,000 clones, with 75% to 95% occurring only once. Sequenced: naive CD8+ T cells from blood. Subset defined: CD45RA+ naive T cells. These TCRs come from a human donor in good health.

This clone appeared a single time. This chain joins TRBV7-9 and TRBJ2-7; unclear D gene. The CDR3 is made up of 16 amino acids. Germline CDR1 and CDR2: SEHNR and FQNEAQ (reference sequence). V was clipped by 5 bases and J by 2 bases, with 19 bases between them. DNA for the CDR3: TGTGCCAGCAGCCCATTGGGGTCAAGTCTGACCTACGAGCAGTACTTC. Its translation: CASSPLGSSLTYEQYF.

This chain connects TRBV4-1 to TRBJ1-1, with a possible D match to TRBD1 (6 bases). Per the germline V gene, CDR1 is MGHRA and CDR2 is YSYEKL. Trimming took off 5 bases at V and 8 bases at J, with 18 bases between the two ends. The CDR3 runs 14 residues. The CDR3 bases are TGCGCCAGCAGCTCCAGGGGAGGGAGGGTAGAAGCTTTCTTT. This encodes CASSSRGGRVEAFF.

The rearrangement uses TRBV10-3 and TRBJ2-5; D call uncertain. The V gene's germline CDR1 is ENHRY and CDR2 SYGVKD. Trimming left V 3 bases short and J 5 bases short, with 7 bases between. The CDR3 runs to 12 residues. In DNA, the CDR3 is TGTGCCATCAGTGACGAGGAGGAGACCCAGTACTTC. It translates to CAISDEEETQYF.

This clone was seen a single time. CDR3 sequence: CSVEDRGYGYTF. The CDR3 DNA reads as TGCAGCGTTGAAGACAGGGGCTATGGCTACACCTTC. The chain uses TRBV29-1 and TRBJ1-2; tentative D call: TRBD1 (6 bases). This CDR3 has 12 residues. The ends were cut back, 0 bases at V and 4 bases at J, with 6 bases in the middle. CDR1 SQVTM and CDR2 ANQGSEA come from the germline V gene.

CDR3 residues: CASSQAQDDSYNEQFF. The CDR3 bases are TGCGCCAGCAGCCAAGCCCAGGACGACTCCTACAATGAGCAGTTCTTC. The chain is built from TRBV4-3 and TRBJ2-1, with unresolved D. The ends were cut back, 1 base at V and 0 bases at J, with 10 bases in the middle. Germline CDR1 and CDR2: LGHNA and YSLEER. The CDR3 runs 16 residues.

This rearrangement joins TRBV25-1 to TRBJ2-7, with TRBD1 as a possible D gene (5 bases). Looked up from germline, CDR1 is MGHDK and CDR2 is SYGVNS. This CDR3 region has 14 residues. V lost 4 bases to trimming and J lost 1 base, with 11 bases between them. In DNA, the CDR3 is TGTGCCAGCAGTGGACATGACAGATCCTACGAGCAGTACTTC. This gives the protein CASSGHDRSYEQYF.

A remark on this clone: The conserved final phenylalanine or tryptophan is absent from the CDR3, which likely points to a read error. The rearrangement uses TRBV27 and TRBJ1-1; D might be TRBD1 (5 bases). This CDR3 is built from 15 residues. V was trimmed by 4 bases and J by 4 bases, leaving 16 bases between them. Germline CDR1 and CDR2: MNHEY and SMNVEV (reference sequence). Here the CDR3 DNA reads TGTGCCAGCAGTTCCCGTGGGGGTAGGATCACTGAAGCTTTCCTT. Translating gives CASSSRGGRITEAFL.

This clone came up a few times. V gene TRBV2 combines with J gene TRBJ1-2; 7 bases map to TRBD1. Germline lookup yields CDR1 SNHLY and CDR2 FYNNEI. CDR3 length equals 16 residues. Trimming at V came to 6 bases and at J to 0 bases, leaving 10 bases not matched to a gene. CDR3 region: CASRKPGTETNYGYTF. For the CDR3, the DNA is TGTGCCAGCAGGAAACCCGGGACAGAAACTAACTATGGCTACACCTTC.

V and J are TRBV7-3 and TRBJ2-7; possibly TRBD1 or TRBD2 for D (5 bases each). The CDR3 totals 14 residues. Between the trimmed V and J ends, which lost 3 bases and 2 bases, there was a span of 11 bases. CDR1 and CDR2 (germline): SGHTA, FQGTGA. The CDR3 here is CASSFFQGPYEQYF. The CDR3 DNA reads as TGTGCCAGCAGCTTTTTCCAGGGACCCTACGAGCAGTACTTC.

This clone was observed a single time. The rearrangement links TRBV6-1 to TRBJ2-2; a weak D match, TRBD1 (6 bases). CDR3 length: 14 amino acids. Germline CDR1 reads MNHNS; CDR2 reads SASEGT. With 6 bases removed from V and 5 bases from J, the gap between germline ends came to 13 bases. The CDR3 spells CASSPGQFTGELFF. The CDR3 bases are TGTGCCAGCAGCCCGGGACAATTTACCGGGGAGCTGTTTTTT.

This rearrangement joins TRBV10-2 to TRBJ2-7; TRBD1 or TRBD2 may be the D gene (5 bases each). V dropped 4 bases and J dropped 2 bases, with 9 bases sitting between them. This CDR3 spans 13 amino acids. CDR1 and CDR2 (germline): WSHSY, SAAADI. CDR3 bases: TGCGCCAGCAGTGTTTCGGGGCCCTACGAGCAGTACTTC. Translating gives CASSVSGPYEQYF.

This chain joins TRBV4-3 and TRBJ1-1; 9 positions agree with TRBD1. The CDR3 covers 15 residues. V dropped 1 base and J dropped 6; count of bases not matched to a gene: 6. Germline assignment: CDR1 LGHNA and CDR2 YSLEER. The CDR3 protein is CASSQVGTGIPEAFF. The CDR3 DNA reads TGCGCCAGCAGCCAAGTAGGGACAGGGATTCCTGAAGCTTTCTTT.

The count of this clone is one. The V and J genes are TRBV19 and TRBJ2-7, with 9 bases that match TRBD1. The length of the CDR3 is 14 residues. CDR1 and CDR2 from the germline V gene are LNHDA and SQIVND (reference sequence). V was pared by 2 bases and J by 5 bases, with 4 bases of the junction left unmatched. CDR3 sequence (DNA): TGTGCCAGTAGTATACCGGGACAGGGCCACGAGCAGTACTTC. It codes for CASSIPGQGHEQYF.

This CDR3 is CSVDGQGGGEAFF. The CDR3 DNA reads TGCAGCGTAGACGGACAGGGGGGCGGTGAAGCTTTCTTT. V usage is TRBV29-1 and J usage is TRBJ1-1; TRBD1 aligns across 10 bases. Germline V CDR1 and CDR2: SQVTM, ANQGSEA. The CDR3 has 13 amino acids. Trimming took 6 bases from V and 7 from J; bases not matched to a gene: 8.

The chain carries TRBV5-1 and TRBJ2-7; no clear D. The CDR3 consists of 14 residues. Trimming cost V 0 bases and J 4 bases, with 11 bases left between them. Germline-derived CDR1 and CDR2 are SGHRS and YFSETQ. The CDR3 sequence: CASSLGGKFYEQYF. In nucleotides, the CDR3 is TGCGCCAGCAGCTTGGGGGGAAAATTTTACGAGCAGTACTTC.

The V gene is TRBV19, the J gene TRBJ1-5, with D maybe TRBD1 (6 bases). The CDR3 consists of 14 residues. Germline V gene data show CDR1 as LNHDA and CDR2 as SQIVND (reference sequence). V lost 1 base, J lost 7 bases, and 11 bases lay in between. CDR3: CASSIGPGVQPQHF. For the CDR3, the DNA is TGTGCCAGTAGTATAGGACCAGGGGTCCAGCCCCAGCATTTT. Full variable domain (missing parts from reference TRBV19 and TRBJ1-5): DGGITQSPKYLFRKEGQNVTLSCEQNLNHDAMYWYRQDPGQGLRLIYYSQIVNDFQKGDIAEGYSVSREKKESFPLTVTSAQKNPTAFYLCASSIGPGVQPQHFGDGTRLSIL.

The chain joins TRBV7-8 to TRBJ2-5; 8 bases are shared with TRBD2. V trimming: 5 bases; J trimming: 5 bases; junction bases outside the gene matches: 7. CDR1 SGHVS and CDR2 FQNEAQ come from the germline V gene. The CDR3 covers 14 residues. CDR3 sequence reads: CASSPRGGAETQYF. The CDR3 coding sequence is TGTGCCAGCAGCCCCCGGGGGGGCGCGGAGACCCAGTACTTC.

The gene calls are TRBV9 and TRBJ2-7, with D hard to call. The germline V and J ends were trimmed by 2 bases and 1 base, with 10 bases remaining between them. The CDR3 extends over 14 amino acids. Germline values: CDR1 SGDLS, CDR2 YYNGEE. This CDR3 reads CASSVGPMSYEQYF. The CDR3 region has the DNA TGTGCCAGCAGCGTCGGGCCAATGTCCTACGAGCAGTACTTC.

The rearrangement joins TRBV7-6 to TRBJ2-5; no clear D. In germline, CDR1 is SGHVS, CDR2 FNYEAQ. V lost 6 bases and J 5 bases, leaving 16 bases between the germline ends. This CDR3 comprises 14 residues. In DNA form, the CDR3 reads TGTGCCAGCAGGGATAAAGGGCTAGTTGAGACCCAGTACTTC. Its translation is CASRDKGLVETQYF.

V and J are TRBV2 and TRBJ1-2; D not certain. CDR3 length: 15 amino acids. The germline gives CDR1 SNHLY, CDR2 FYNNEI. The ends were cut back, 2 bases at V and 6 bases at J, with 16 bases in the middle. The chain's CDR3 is CASSEWFQIDNGYTF. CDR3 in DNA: TGTGCCAGCAGTGAATGGTTCCAGATAGATAATGGCTACACCTTC.

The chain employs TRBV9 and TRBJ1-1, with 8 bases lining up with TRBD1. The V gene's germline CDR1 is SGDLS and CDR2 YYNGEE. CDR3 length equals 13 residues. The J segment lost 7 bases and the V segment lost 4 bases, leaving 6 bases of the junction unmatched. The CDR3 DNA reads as TGTGCCAGCAGCTCCGGGACAGGCAATGAAGCTTTCTTT. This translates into CASSSGTGNEAFF.